This record looks at one TCR beta chain sequence and its context. Other DNA sequences in the same sample also yield this CDR3. The data originate from a study of blood T cell repertoires in COVID-19. Per germline, CDR1 LGHDT and CDR2 YNNKEL (reference sequence). The CDR3 runs 15 residues. Trimming pared 3 bases from V and 1 base from J, leaving 10 bases between. Sequencing used immunoSEQ multiplex PCR; TCRdb keeps in-frame clones, though not all of them. The sample comprises about 320,000 clones, 70% to 90% of which are singletons, and 5.5% to 6% rests with the top ten. The chain carries TRBV3-1 (or the pseudogene TRBV3-2) and TRBJ1-5; unclear D gene. The origin of this receptor is a woman in her 30s who had recovered from COVID-19. The sample was PBMCs or T cells enriched from blood (not recorded which). CDR3 amino acids: CASSQGRSSNQPQHF. In DNA form, the CDR3 reads TGTGCCAGCAGCCAGGGGAGGAGCAGCAATCAGCCCCAGCATTTT.